This record looks at one T cell receptor beta chain sequence and its context. The source material, RNA transcripts, was used to amplify TCR beta CDR3 regions. The HTBI primer set served for first-round RT-PCR of the TCR CDR3. TCRdb reprocessed the multiplex PCR reads via MiXCR and lists one record per CDR3 protein. The repertoire has 560,000 or so distinct CDR3 sequences, 20% of them found once; the top ten carry 45% to 50%. This sample was included in a study of T cells in Graves' hyperthyroidism and ophthalmopathy. Looking at the study overall: Specimen type is peripheral blood, collected at initial diagnosis prior to any treatment.

Pregnant or lactating patients were excluded, as were those with uncontrolled infection or other autoimmune disease. The germline gives CDR1 LNHDA, CDR2 SQIVND (reference sequence). Trimming left V 4 bases short and J 0 bases short, with 6 bases between. The CDR3 runs 14 residues. V gene TRBV19 combines with J gene TRBJ2-2; D not resolved. Sequences were obtained from blood. The receptor comes from a man in his forties with Graves' ophthalmopathy. The DNA of the CDR3 is TGTGCCAGTAGTACGTCGGCGAACACCGGGGAGCTGTTTTTT. This translates into CASSTSANTGELFF. Supplemented by reference TRBV19 and TRBJ2-2, the full variable domain reads DGGITQSPKYLFRKEGQNVTLSCEQNLNHDAMYWYRQDPGQGLRLIYYSQIVNDFQKGDIAEGYSVSREKKESFPLTVTSAQKNPTAFYLCASSTSANTGELFFGEGSRLTVL.